Included here is one T cell receptor (beta chain) sequence, with context. This clone was detected only a few times. The antigen this receptor binds is unknown. Base qualities were left out, and no much larger clone turns up one base away. Receptor amplification or capture employed the immunoSEQ multiplex PCR assay. For the multiplex PCR, a mixture combining 60 forward primers for TCR Vbeta segments and 13 reverse primers for TCR Jbeta segments was used. The CDR3 region of rearranged TCR beta genes was amplified from genomic DNA by a multiplex PCR assay. The Illumina HiSeq System was used to sequence the amplified TCR beta libraries as 87-base-pair reads. The original methods were these. A later analysis tallied 75 million to 95 million unique TCR beta chains across the 700 or so repertoires, and some 12 million of those chains were shared by two or more donors. Raw reads were error-corrected and collapsed into unique sequences by a nearest-neighbor algorithm in which closely related sequences were merged to remove PCR and sequencing errors. CDR3 sequences were aligned to IMGT reference sequences to assign V, D and J gene segments. Each retained sequence needed at least a six-nucleotide match to both a V gene segment and a J gene segment. Rearrangements were called productive when the CDR3 lacked stop codons and stayed in frame with V and J; all others were non-productive. CDR3 was defined according to IMGT convention as the region running from the second conserved V-encoded cysteine to the conserved J-encoded phenylalanine. Sequences without an unambiguous match to a single V gene segment were excluded from the earlier analysis of 587 of the donors. An earlier analysis of about 600 of the donors called V segments functional above 56.7% productive rearrangements and segregating when the between-donor standard deviation exceeded 5%. To diagnose cytomegalovirus status from the catalog of TCR beta chain sequences, a statistical classification framework was built. In a later analysis, V and J genes were assigned by comparing TCR nucleotide sequences against IMGT/GENE-DB human TR gene sequences. In a later analysis, CDR3 sequences and most-parsimonious VDJ recombination scenarios were assigned using the TCRdist pipeline. A later analysis defined each TCR beta chain by its CDR3 amino acid sequence plus V-gene family, and excluded reads lacking a unique V-gene family. As a way to deal with suspected cross-contamination and a sequencing artifact, a later analysis dropped 450 to 600 nucleotide sequences that were highly shared and had low generation probability. For each public chain, a later analysis derived a clonal expansion index from normalized ranks of inferred template counts within each repertoire. In a later analysis, generation probabilities were computed using a VDJ recombination model fitted to out-of-frame rearrangements, and the results were checked against IGoR. In a later analysis, TCR-TCR, TCR-HLA and TCR-CMV co-occurrence was scored with hypergeometric tests, and a repertoire-size bias correction was applied to TCR pairs. A later analysis estimated false discovery rates by permuting HLA or CMV assignments 20 times. In a later analysis, co-occurring TCRs were grouped with DBSCAN, and TCRdist sequence similarity was added when clustering was performed within HLA-allele-positive subsets. For co-occurrence clustering, repertoires with fewer than 30,000 or more than 120,000 public chains were excluded, along with roughly five repertoires with anomalous nucleotide sharing. TCRdb's version of the immuneACCESS table is confined to in-frame rearrangements and falls short of the full clone set. An unresolved V gene accounts for under half of the shortfall where checked; the remainder is of unknown origin. The DNA was the basis for D and trimming; V, J and clone size are from that table. The table for this sample lists under 250,000 clones; approximately 81% of them were counted only once. The top ten clones comprise about 1.2% of the sample.

This record comes from a study of cytomegalovirus exposure and HLA in healthy donors (dated by TCRdb to about 2017). With respect to the entire study: In an earlier analysis of under 750 of the donors, about 270 Gb of sequence data and roughly 100 million unique TCR beta sequences from about 190 million T cells were reported. An earlier analysis of 450 to 750 of the donors used high-throughput TCR beta sequencing to judge whether each TCR beta V gene segment behaved as functional or pseudogenic. Four to six DR-DQ haplotypes were handled as single units for association and clustering, since linkage in the cohort was strong. To predict cytomegalovirus infection status, the study combined high-throughput TCR immunosequencing, statistical association of individual TCRs with disease status, and machine learning. Donor age, sex, ethnicity and CMV serostatus were compiled alongside the repertoire data. Besides the first cohort of 666 subjects, a separate validation cohort made up of roughly 120 different subjects was used. The number of donors typed differed by locus, with 629-630 for A, B, C, DRB1 and DQB1, over 500 for DQA1, some 570 for DPA1, and 472 for DPB1. The study aimed to test whether signatures of past pathogen exposure could be identified by cataloging public T cell receptors. Rather than using new phenotypic data, the later analysis identified candidate immune exposures from TCR beta sequences and from how often those sequences occurred across donors. The study profiled the T cell repertoires of hundreds of subjects by immunosequencing and related them to cytomegalovirus serostatus. The genetic ancestry cluster associated with self-reported Caucasian donors included over 65% of the roughly 360 genotyped donors. A later genetic analysis took genome-wide SNP genotypes for about three fifths of the 666 donors and used that subset as a discovery cohort. A later analysis re-analyzed previously published TCR beta repertoires from 500 to 700 donors and added high-resolution HLA genotyping to study TCR occurrence patterns. Among some 400 genotyped donors of the cohort, an average of roughly 230,000 unique TCR beta nucleotide sequences was sequenced per donor, of which about 20% were non-productive. An early release that covered some 630 HLA-typed donors contained around 300 gigabases of sequencing data and 65 million to 100 million unique TCR sequences. HLA typing included class I and class II loci at four-digit resolution. All discovery cohort repertoires had been generated using a single sequencing platform.

Via the germline V gene (reference sequence), CDR1 is SGHKS and CDR2 YYEKEE. V is clipped by 4 bases and J by 5 bases, and the sequence between their germline boundaries is 12 bases long. Spanning cysteine to phenylalanine, the CDR3 consists of 13 amino acids. This entry keeps only the CDR3 DNA: 39 bases, framed from base 1. The cohort was made up of around 720 healthy bone marrow donors. Cohort members were all nominally healthy when sampled, although unrecorded immune exposures were likely present. Of the 670 or so cohort members, approximately 300 had positive CMV serostatus and 350 to 400 had negative CMV serostatus, and CMV serostatus was not recorded for the donor. A peripheral blood sample was collected from each donor, and TCR beta sequencing was performed on peripheral blood mononuclear cells. The Qiagen DNeasy Blood Extraction Kit was used to extract genomic DNA from the blood cell samples.

The investigation overall reported the following: Most TCR sequences were observed very rarely across donors, whereas some public TCRs were present in many individuals. This cohort had only TCR beta chains sequenced, and the lack of alpha or paired-chain data limited which features could be detected. In both the original and validation cohorts, the classifier was reported to diagnose cytomegalovirus status with high specificity and sensitivity. According to the authors, the approach could potentially be generalized to other disease states and immunological phenotypes. When HLA alleles, especially DR and DQ, strongly co-occurred, TCR associations were difficult to assign to individual alleles. A later genetic analysis reported fewer N-insertions in productive TCRs among donors in an Asian-associated ancestry cluster than the roughly 700-donor mean. A later analysis associated about 17,000 TCR beta sequences with specific HLA alleles at a false discovery rate of 0.05. In a later analysis, most CMV-associated TCR beta chains were found to appear HLA-restricted, with HLA associations seemingly driven largely by CMV exposure. HLA typing was unavailable for some donors at each locus, so association tests used only the typed subset. In a later analysis, HLA-associated TCR beta chains showed more clonal expansion and lower generation probabilities than non-associated chains that were equally common. Three of the identified cytomegalovirus-associated TCR beta chains were confirmed in vitro to be specific for cytomegalovirus antigens. A further reported finding was that TCR beta sequences accurately predicted the HLA-A and HLA-B alleles for most subjects in the first cohort. The sequencing pipeline was judged likely to have produced a cluster of highly shared sequence variants as a technical artifact. A later analysis reported that several top co-occurrence clusters appeared linked to parvovirus B19, influenza, CMV and Epstein-Barr virus. In an earlier analysis of approximately 590 of the donors, most TCR beta V segments appeared in productive rearrangements about 87% or about 30% of the time, broadly matching IMGT annotations. Immune exposure information for the cohort was limited to CMV serostatus. Linkage disequilibrium might explain the correlated functional status among segregating V segments, but an unknown experimental factor could not be ruled out. In a later analysis, the rate of TCR association differed among HLA loci, with DRB1 alleles having the most associated TCRs and HLA-C alleles having the fewest. In the study, some 160 TCR beta chains were listed as associated with cytomegalovirus. Presence/absence analyses assumed roughly uniform sequencing depth across donors, an assumption that may not hold. V-gene and J-gene trimming of TCR beta chains was associated with a missense DCLRE1C variant in a later genetic analysis, and the association was replicated in an independent cohort. Because counts were too low, 15 to 20 rarely observed V segments, including chromosome 9 orphons, were excluded from the earlier analysis of 587 of the donors. The 87-base-pair reads could not distinguish some IMGT-functional V segments, including TRBV6-2 and TRBV6-3, so those segments were excluded.

The sequenced sample was PBMCs. This sequence originates from a human donor in good health. This chain joins TRBV5-5 to TRBJ2-5, with a tentative D gene TRBD1 over 6 matching bases. At the DNA level, the sequence is TGTGCCAGCAGCCAACAGGGCAGCGAGACCCAGTACTTC. It translates as CASSQQGSETQYF.